Sequencing of this T cell receptor beta chain was carried out in a study of blood T cell repertoires in COVID-19. Here immunoSEQ multiplex PCR was the method, and the copy in TCRdb shows in-frame clones only, minus some. The sample shows about 86,000 clones, around four fifths of them seen only once. V shed 6 bases and J 8 bases; nucleotides not matched to a gene: 8. This CDR3 comprises 14 residues. The germline V gene has CDR1 SNHLY and CDR2 FYNNEI. This TCR derives from a man between 65 and 85 years old with acute or convalescent COVID-19. The sequenced material came from peripheral blood. The gene calls are TRBV2 and TRBJ1-4, with 8 bases that match TRBD1. DNA of the CDR3: TGTGCCAGCAGGGTGGGACAGGAGGGGGAAAAACTGTTTTTT. Its translation is CASRVGQEGEKLFF. Full variable domain (remainder filled in from reference TRBV2 and TRBJ1-4): EPEVTQTPSHQVTQMGQEVILRCVPISNHLYFYWYRQILGQKVEFLVSFYNNEISEKSEIFDDQFSVERPDGSNFTLKIRSTKLEDSAMYFCASRVGQEGEKLFFGSGTQLSVL.